These T cell receptor beta chains were read from a single sample in a study of cytomegalovirus exposure and HLA in healthy donors. The method was immunoSEQ multiplex PCR; TCRdb's version includes in-frame clones alone and lacks a portion of them. The repertoire holds about 110,000 clones, about 71% seen once, with 0.79% in the top ten. The specimen was PBMCs. All receptors come from a boy younger than 18 in good health and CMV-seronegative. Each CDR3 is given with its conserved first and last residue. Fields, in order: V gene, D gene, J gene, clone size, CDR3 length, CDR3 DNA, CDR3 protein. The D gene is left open where the match is weak. The size field is filled for only some rows; it gives once, few, many or a size class.

V gene: TRBV28; D gene: .; J gene: TRBJ1-4; clone size: .; CDR3 length: 14; CDR3 DNA: TGTGCCAGCAGTTTCGACGCGGGGCACGAAAAACTGTTTTTT; CDR3 protein: CASSFDAGHEKLFF
V gene: TRBV6-5; D gene: .; J gene: TRBJ1-5; clone size: .; CDR3 length: 13; CDR3 DNA: TGTGCCAGCAGTTACAAGGGAGATCAGCCCCAGCATTTT; CDR3 protein: CASSYKGDQPQHF
V gene: TRBV12-5; D gene: .; J gene: TRBJ2-7; clone size: .; CDR3 length: 17; CDR3 DNA: TGTGCTAGTGGTTTGGTAAACCCCTATTTCAAAAACTACGAGCAGTACTTC; CDR3 protein: CASGLVNPYFKNYEQYF
V gene: TRBV25-1; D gene: TRBD1; J gene: TRBJ1-2; clone size: .; CDR3 length: 12; CDR3 DNA: TGTGCCAGCAGTGGACAGGGGTATGGCTACACCTTC; CDR3 protein: CASSGQGYGYTF
V gene: TRBV6-1; D gene: .; J gene: TRBJ2-1; clone size: .; CDR3 length: 14; CDR3 DNA: TGTGCCAGCAGGACCCGAGCCTGGGGCACTGAGCAGTTCTTC; CDR3 protein: CASRTRAWGTEQFF
V gene: TRBV10-2; D gene: TRBD2; J gene: TRBJ2-3; clone size: once; CDR3 length: 15; CDR3 DNA: TGCGCCAGCACAAGATTGGCGGGAGTCCCAGATACGCAGTATTTT; CDR3 protein: CASTRLAGVPDTQYF
V gene: TRBV19; D gene: TRBD1; J gene: TRBJ2-1; clone size: .; CDR3 length: 16; CDR3 DNA: TGTGCCAGTAGTCCCCGCTACGGGGACAGCTACAATGAGCAGTTCTTC; CDR3 protein: CASSPRYGDSYNEQFF
V gene: TRBV6-5; D gene: .; J gene: TRBJ2-5; clone size: .; CDR3 length: 14; CDR3 DNA: TGTGCCAGCAGTTCGCCGGGACTTCGCTGGACCCAGTACTTC; CDR3 protein: CASSSPGLRWTQYF
V gene: TRBV7-2; D gene: .; J gene: TRBJ2-6; clone size: .; CDR3 length: 10; CDR3 DNA: TGTGCCAGCAGCCCCAGGGTCCTGACTTTC; CDR3 protein: CASSPRVLTF
V gene: TRBV5-1; D gene: .; J gene: TRBJ2-2; clone size: .; CDR3 length: 15; CDR3 DNA: TGCGCCAGCAGCCCGAATAACCCGGGCACCGGGGAGCTGTTTTTT; CDR3 protein: CASSPNNPGTGELFF
V gene: TRBV5-8; D gene: TRBD1; J gene: TRBJ1-5; clone size: .; CDR3 length: 15; CDR3 DNA: TGTGCCAGCAGCGAAGGGGGCTTTAGCAATCAGCCCCAGCATTTT; CDR3 protein: CASSEGGFSNQPQHF
V gene: TRBV7-9; D gene: TRBD2; J gene: TRBJ2-1; clone size: .; CDR3 length: 15; CDR3 DNA: TGTGCCAGCAGCCCACCGGGACTAGCCTACAATGAGCAGTTCTTC; CDR3 protein: CASSPPGLAYNEQFF
V gene: TRBV27; D gene: TRBD2; J gene: TRBJ2-1; clone size: .; CDR3 length: 14; CDR3 DNA: TGTGCCAGCAGTTTCCAGCGGGGTAACAATGAGCAGTTCTTC; CDR3 protein: CASSFQRGNNEQFF
V gene: TRBV5-4; D gene: .; J gene: TRBJ1-2; clone size: .; CDR3 length: 13; CDR3 DNA: TGTGCCAGCACCTTCCGGGGGGACTATGGCTACACCTTC; CDR3 protein: CASTFRGDYGYTF
V gene: TRBV6-1; D gene: .; J gene: TRBJ1-5; clone size: few; CDR3 length: 14; CDR3 DNA: TGTGCCAGCAACACAGGGATGGGGGATCAGCCCCAGCATTTT; CDR3 protein: CASNTGMGDQPQHF
V gene: TRBV5-1; D gene: TRBD1; J gene: TRBJ2-7; clone size: .; CDR3 length: 15; CDR3 DNA: TGCGCCAGCAGCTTATTGGGGCAGGGGGCGGAAGAGCAGTACTTC; CDR3 protein: CASSLLGQGAEEQYF
V gene: TRBV7-9; D gene: .; J gene: TRBJ2-7; clone size: .; CDR3 length: 12; CDR3 DNA: TGTGCCAGCCGGAGGGGTGCCTACGAGCAGTACTTC; CDR3 protein: CASRRGAYEQYF
V gene: TRBV30; D gene: .; J gene: TRBJ1-2; clone size: .; CDR3 length: 13; CDR3 DNA: TGTGCCTGGAGTCGCCCGACTCACTATGGCTACAACTTC; CDR3 protein: CAWSRPTHYGYNF
V gene: TRBV15; D gene: .; J gene: TRBJ2-7; clone size: .; CDR3 length: 14; CDR3 DNA: TGTGCCACCAGCAGAGATCCGGGATCCTACGAGCAGTACTTC; CDR3 protein: CATSRDPGSYEQYF
V gene: TRBV6-6; D gene: TRBD1; J gene: TRBJ1-2; clone size: few; CDR3 length: 15; CDR3 DNA: TGTGCCAGCAGTGGTGAGGGACAGGCAAACTATGGCTACACCTTC; CDR3 protein: CASSGEGQANYGYTF
V gene: TRBV7-2; D gene: .; J gene: TRBJ2-4; clone size: .; CDR3 length: 14; CDR3 DNA: TGTGCCAGCAGCTTGACAGGAGCCAAAAACATTCAGTACTTC; CDR3 protein: CASSLTGAKNIQYF
V gene: TRBV7-9; D gene: .; J gene: TRBJ2-7; clone size: .; CDR3 length: 12; CDR3 DNA: TGTGCCAGCAGCTTAGCGAGCCGAGAGCAGTACTTC; CDR3 protein: CASSLASREQYF
V gene: TRBV7-2; D gene: TRBD2; J gene: TRBJ2-5; clone size: .; CDR3 length: 15; CDR3 DNA: TGTGCCAGCAGCCCTGGCTCGGGACTAGAAGAGACCCAGTACTTC; CDR3 protein: CASSPGSGLEETQYF
V gene: TRBV9; D gene: .; J gene: TRBJ2-2; clone size: .; CDR3 length: 14; CDR3 DNA: TGTGCCAGCAGCTGGACTTCGAACACCGGGGAGCTGTTTTTT; CDR3 protein: CASSWTSNTGELFF
V gene: TRBV5-4; D gene: TRBD2; J gene: TRBJ2-7; clone size: .; CDR3 length: 15; CDR3 DNA: TGTGCCAGCAGCCGGACTAGCGGGGGGGCACCCGAGCAGTACTTC; CDR3 protein: CASSRTSGGAPEQYF
V gene: TRBV9; D gene: TRBD1; J gene: TRBJ1-3; clone size: .; CDR3 length: 16; CDR3 DNA: TGTGCCAGCAGCCCAGGGACAGGGGGCTCTGGAAACACCATATATTTT; CDR3 protein: CASSPGTGGSGNTIYF
V gene: TRBV4-1; D gene: TRBD1; J gene: TRBJ1-5; clone size: .; CDR3 length: 18; CDR3 DNA: TGCGCCAGCAGCCGAGTCCCGGGACAGGATTTTAGCAATCAGCCCCAGCATTTT; CDR3 protein: CASSRVPGQDFSNQPQHF
V gene: TRBV9; D gene: .; J gene: TRBJ2-1; clone size: .; CDR3 length: 13; CDR3 DNA: TGTGCCAGCAGCCCGAACGGCTACAATGAGCAGTTCTTC; CDR3 protein: CASSPNGYNEQFF
V gene: TRBV6-5; D gene: .; J gene: TRBJ2-5; clone size: .; CDR3 length: 14; CDR3 DNA: TGTGCCAGCAGTTACGAGGGGGGGAGAGAGACCCAGTACTTC; CDR3 protein: CASSYEGGRETQYF
V gene: TRBV28; D gene: TRBD1; J gene: TRBJ1-5; clone size: few; CDR3 length: 15; CDR3 DNA: TGTGCCAGCAGTCGGACAGGGACTAGCAATCAGCCCCAGCATTTT; CDR3 protein: CASSRTGTSNQPQHF
V gene: TRBV28; D gene: TRBD2; J gene: TRBJ2-6; clone size: .; CDR3 length: 20; CDR3 DNA: TGTGCCAGCAGTTCAACACCGGGACTAGCGGGAGATACCGGGGCCAACGTCCTGACTTTC; CDR3 protein: CASSSTPGLAGDTGANVLTF
V gene: TRBV19; D gene: .; J gene: TRBJ1-2; clone size: .; CDR3 length: 16; CDR3 DNA: TGTGCCAGTAGTATAGTCTTCCAGGGGATCTATTATGGCTACACCTTC; CDR3 protein: CASSIVFQGIYYGYTF
V gene: TRBV5-5; D gene: .; J gene: TRBJ2-5; clone size: .; CDR3 length: 16; CDR3 DNA: TGTGCCAGCAGCACCGGGACACCGAAAAAGGGGGAGACCCAGTACTTC; CDR3 protein: CASSTGTPKKGETQYF
V gene: TRBV5-1; D gene: TRBD2; J gene: TRBJ2-1; clone size: .; CDR3 length: 14; CDR3 DNA: TGCGCCAGCAGCTCCCTAGCGGCCTACAATGAGCAGTTCTTC; CDR3 protein: CASSSLAAYNEQFF
V gene: TRBV5-1; D gene: TRBD2; J gene: TRBJ2-1; clone size: .; CDR3 length: 17; CDR3 DNA: TGCGCCAGCAGCTTGGAGCTAGCGGGAGGGCCCTACAATGAGCAGTTCTTC; CDR3 protein: CASSLELAGGPYNEQFF
V gene: TRBV28; D gene: TRBD1; J gene: TRBJ2-7; clone size: .; CDR3 length: 16; CDR3 DNA: TGTGCCAGCATTTCCCCATCCGGGACAGGGGTCCACGAGCAGTACTTC; CDR3 protein: CASISPSGTGVHEQYF
V gene: TRBV7-3; D gene: TRBD2; J gene: TRBJ2-2; clone size: few; CDR3 length: 13; CDR3 DNA: TGTGCCAGCGGGACTACGAACACCGGGGAGCTGTTTTTT; CDR3 protein: CASGTTNTGELFF
V gene: TRBV5-1; D gene: .; J gene: TRBJ2-5; clone size: .; CDR3 length: 12; CDR3 DNA: TGCGCCAGCACGCAGGGTCAAGAGACCCAGTACTTC; CDR3 protein: CASTQGQETQYF
V gene: TRBV6-5; D gene: .; J gene: TRBJ2-7; clone size: .; CDR3 length: 14; CDR3 DNA: TGTGCCAGCAGTCGAGTAGCGGAGGACTACGAGCAGTACTTC; CDR3 protein: CASSRVAEDYEQYF
V gene: TRBV7-6; D gene: .; J gene: TRBJ2-5; clone size: .; CDR3 length: 15; CDR3 DNA: TGTGCCAGCAGCCGAAATAGCGCGGGAATAGAGACCCAGTACTTC; CDR3 protein: CASSRNSAGIETQYF
V gene: TRBV11-2; D gene: TRBD1; J gene: TRBJ1-5; clone size: .; CDR3 length: 14; CDR3 DNA: TGTGCCAGCAGCTCTGGACAGGGGAGGAAGCCCCAGCATTTT; CDR3 protein: CASSSGQGRKPQHF
V gene: TRBV6-5; D gene: .; J gene: TRBJ1-1; clone size: .; CDR3 length: 12; CDR3 DNA: TGTGCCAGCAATCCTCCAGGGGTTGAAGCTTTCTTT; CDR3 protein: CASNPPGVEAFF
V gene: TRBV5-1; D gene: .; J gene: TRBJ2-3; clone size: .; CDR3 length: 14; CDR3 DNA: TGCGCCAGCAGCTTAAGCGGTCGCACAGATACGCAGTATTTT; CDR3 protein: CASSLSGRTDTQYF
V gene: TRBV25-1; D gene: .; J gene: TRBJ1-2; clone size: few; CDR3 length: 18; CDR3 DNA: TGTGCCAGCAGTGAATACCTACTGACACAAAGCTCAACCTATGGCTACACCTTC; CDR3 protein: CASSEYLLTQSSTYGYTF
V gene: TRBV6-1; D gene: .; J gene: TRBJ1-2; clone size: .; CDR3 length: 11; CDR3 DNA: TGTGCCAGCAGCGGTCTTGAGGGCTACACCTTC; CDR3 protein: CASSGLEGYTF
V gene: TRBV28; D gene: .; J gene: TRBJ2-7; clone size: .; CDR3 length: 15; CDR3 DNA: TGTGCCAGCAGTTTAATCAGCGGGCCATCCTACGAGCAGTACTTC; CDR3 protein: CASSLISGPSYEQYF
V gene: TRBV7-2; D gene: TRBD2; J gene: TRBJ2-5; clone size: .; CDR3 length: 16; CDR3 DNA: TGTGCCAGCAGCTTATCGACGGGGGGAGGCCAAGAGACCCAGTACTTC; CDR3 protein: CASSLSTGGGQETQYF
V gene: TRBV6-1; D gene: .; J gene: TRBJ2-1; clone size: few; CDR3 length: 14; CDR3 DNA: TGTGCCAGCAGTTCCCAAGGACTTTTAATGGTGCAGTTCTTC; CDR3 protein: CASSSQGLLMVQFF